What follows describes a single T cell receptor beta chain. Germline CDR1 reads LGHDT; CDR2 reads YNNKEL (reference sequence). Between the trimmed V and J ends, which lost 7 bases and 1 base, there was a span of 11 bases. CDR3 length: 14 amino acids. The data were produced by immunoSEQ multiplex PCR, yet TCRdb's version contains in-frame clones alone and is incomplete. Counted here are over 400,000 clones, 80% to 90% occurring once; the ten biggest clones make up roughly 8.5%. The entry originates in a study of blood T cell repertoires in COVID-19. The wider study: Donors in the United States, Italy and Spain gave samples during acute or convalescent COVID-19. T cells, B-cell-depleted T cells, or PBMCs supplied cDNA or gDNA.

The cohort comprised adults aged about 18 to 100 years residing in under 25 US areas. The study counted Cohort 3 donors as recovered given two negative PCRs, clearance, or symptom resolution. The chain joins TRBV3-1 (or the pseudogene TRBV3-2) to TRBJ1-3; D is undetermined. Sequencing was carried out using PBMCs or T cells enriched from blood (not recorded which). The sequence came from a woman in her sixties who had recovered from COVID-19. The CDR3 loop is CASKREASGNTIYF. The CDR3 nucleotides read TGTGCCAGCAAACGAGAGGCATCTGGAAACACCATATATTTT.